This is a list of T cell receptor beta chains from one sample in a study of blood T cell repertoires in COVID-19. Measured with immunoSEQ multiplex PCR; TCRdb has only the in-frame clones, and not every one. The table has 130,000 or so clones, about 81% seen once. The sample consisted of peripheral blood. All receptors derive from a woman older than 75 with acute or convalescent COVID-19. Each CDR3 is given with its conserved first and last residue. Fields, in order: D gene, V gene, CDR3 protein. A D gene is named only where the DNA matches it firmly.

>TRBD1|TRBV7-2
CASSLGTGPTYEQYF
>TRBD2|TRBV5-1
CASSLEGRGGETQYF
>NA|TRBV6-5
CASSYSGAQTEAFF
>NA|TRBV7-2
CASNLSGQNTEAFF
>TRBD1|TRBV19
CASRGPGQGVGGYTF
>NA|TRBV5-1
CASSLAFSISGANVLTF
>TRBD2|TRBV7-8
CASTKNRLAGRDTQYF
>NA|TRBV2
CASSELRRTNEKLFF
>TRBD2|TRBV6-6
CASSPASGGAYEQFF
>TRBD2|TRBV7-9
CASSRGLAGETQYF
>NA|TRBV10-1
CASSESGSGEQYF
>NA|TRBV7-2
CASSRQGNTEAFF
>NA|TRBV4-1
CASSKGGSSGTEAFF
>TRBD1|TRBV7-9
CASSLGQGYGYTF
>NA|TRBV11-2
CASSLEGREHSPLHF
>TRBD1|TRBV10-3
CAIRGTASNQPQHF
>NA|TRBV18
CASSPRTETINYGYTF
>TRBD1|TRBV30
CAWSPQGAVNTEAFF
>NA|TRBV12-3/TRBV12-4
CASSFNSYYGYTF
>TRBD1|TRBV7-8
CASSRDRQYEQYF
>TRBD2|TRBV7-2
CASSLGLAASYEQYF
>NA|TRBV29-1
CSVAVDGGDQPQHF
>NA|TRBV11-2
CASSLGGGQPQHF
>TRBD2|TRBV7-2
CASSLSSGGFDEQFF
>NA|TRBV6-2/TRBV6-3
CASSYSGTIGNSPLHF
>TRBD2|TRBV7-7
CASSSQTSGSFVTGELFF
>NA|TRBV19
CASSIPRYSNQPQHF
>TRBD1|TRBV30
CAWEVRRGLKGYTF
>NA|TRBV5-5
CASRQSAGSNNQPQHF
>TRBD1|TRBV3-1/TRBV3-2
CASSLQGARTEAFF
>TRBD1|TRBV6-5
CASRRQGREKLFF
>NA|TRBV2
CASRREHLNTEAFF
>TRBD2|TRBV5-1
CASSSEDMAGGGHEQFF
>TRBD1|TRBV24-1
CATSEGGRAQYF
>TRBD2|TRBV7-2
CASSSTSGKQETQYF
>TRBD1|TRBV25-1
CASRSGTGLEAFF
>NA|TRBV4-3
CASSQDSQLNQPQHF
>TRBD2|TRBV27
CASQGRGAGADTQYF
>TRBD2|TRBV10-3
CAISETTSSMETQYF
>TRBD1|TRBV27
CASSAPGGNEKLFF
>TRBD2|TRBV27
CASSLLAGGIIGELFF
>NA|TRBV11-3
CASSLDLEVWGRGETQYF